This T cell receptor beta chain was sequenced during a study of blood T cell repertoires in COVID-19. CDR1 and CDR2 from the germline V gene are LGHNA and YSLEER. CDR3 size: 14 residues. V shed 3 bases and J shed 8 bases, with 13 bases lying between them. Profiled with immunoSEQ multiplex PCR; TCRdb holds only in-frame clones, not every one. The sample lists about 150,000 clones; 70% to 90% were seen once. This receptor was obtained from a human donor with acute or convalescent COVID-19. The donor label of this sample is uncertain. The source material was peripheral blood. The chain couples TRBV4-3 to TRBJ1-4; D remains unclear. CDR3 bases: TGCGCCAGCAGCCATTTCGGGAGTAGGGAAAAACTGTTTTTT. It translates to CASSHFGSREKLFF.